This T cell receptor (beta chain) was sequenced for a study of cytomegalovirus exposure and HLA in healthy donors. Points from the study as a whole: Listed as cytomegalovirus-associated were over 150 TCR beta chains. Prediction of most subjects' HLA-A and HLA-B alleles by TCR beta sequences was reportedly accurate.

Details on this clone: Its antigen is currently unknown.

The PCR contained 60 Vbeta and 13 Jbeta primers. Assay: immunoSEQ multiplex PCR; the TCRdb copy retains only in-frame clones and omits some. This table holds roughly 150,000 clones, around three quarters found once. V lost 10 bases to trimming and J lost 9 bases, with 13 bases between them. The CDR3 has 10 residues. CDR1 MNHEY and CDR2 SVGAGI come from the germline V gene. V and J are TRBV6-5 and TRBJ2-7; maybe TRBD1 (6 bases). The sequence came from a male donor in good health and CMV-seronegative. Sequencing was performed on PBMCs. The CDR3 protein is CATYRERQYF. The CDR3 DNA reads TGTGCCACCTACAGGGAAAGGCAGTACTTC.